The 18 T cell receptor beta chains listed next were all sequenced from one sample in a study of vaccination effects on CD4 cells after COVID-19. The repertoire was sequenced with immunoSEQ multiplex PCR; TCRdb's copy has only in-frame clones and lacks some. The sample holds approximately 50,000 clones; 75% to 80% are singletons and the top ten take just over 6%. These TCRs are of unknown antigen specificity. Antigen-specific CD4+ T cell clonotypes were called by their expansion after viral peptide-pool culture in ViraFEST. Researchers isolated CD4+ T cells once less than 13 days of culture had elapsed. Recipients of the vaccine had no prior SARS-CoV-2 infection and negative nucleocapsid antibodies. The specimen comprised CD4+ T cells from PBMCs cultured with HCoV-OC43 spike peptides, sampled before COVID-19 vaccination. Subset specified: HCoV-OC43 spike overlapping peptide pool stimulation. All receptors come from a human donor who received a COVID-19 vaccine.

The chain is built from TRBV3-1 (or the pseudogene TRBV3-2) and TRBJ1-2; no definite D call. Germline values: CDR1 LGHDT, CDR2 YNNKEL (reference sequence). This CDR3 is built from 15 residues. V lost 3 bases and J lost 4, with 15 bases in between. CDR3 in DNA: TGTGCCAGCAGCCATGGCAGGCAGAAGGGCTATGGCTACACCTTC. This codes for CASSHGRQKGYGYTF.

The CDR3, as DNA: TGTGCCACCAGCAGGGCGTCTGGAAACACCATATATTTT. Amino acids: CATSRASGNTIYF. The chain uses TRBV15 and TRBJ1-3; D gene unclear. Per germline, CDR1 LNHNV and CDR2 YYDKDF (reference sequence). The CDR3 is 13 amino acids. Trimming removed 3 bases at V and 1 base at J, with 4 bases between.

On this clone: The sample holds other DNA sequences that translate to the same CDR3. The chain links TRBV6-1 to TRBJ1-3; no firm D call. The CDR3 consists of 12 residues. Germline CDR1 is MNHNS and CDR2 is SASEGT. The V end was cut by 1 base, the J end by 4 bases, with 2 bases between. This CDR3 is CASSEVGNTIYF. The CDR3 DNA reads TGTGCCAGCAGTGAAGTGGGAAACACCATATATTTT.

The chain recombines TRBV7-2 with TRBJ2-2, with 14 bases that match TRBD2. Germline V gene data show CDR1 as SGHTA and CDR2 as FQGNSA. The CDR3 covers 18 residues. V dropped 6 bases and J dropped 4; count of bases not matched to a gene: 10. The CDR3 nucleotides are TGTGCCAGCAGGACTAGCGGGGGGGCTTTTCGGGTCACCGGGGAGCTGTTTTTT. This sequence encodes CASRTSGGAFRVTGELFF.

The V gene is TRBV18, the J gene TRBJ2-5; 7 bases fit TRBD2. Germline-derived CDR1 and CDR2 are KGHSH and LQKENI. The CDR3 is made up of 17 amino acids. With V trimmed by 6 bases and J by 2 bases, 15 bases remained unmatched. The CDR3 region has the DNA TGTGCCAGCTCTCCTACCACGTTGGCTAGCGGACAAGAGACCCAGTACTTC. This gives the protein CASSPTTLASGQETQYF.

The rearrangement links TRBV2 to TRBJ1-1; 9 bases line up with TRBD1. The J segment lost 4 bases and the V segment lost 9 bases, leaving 9 bases of the junction unmatched. This CDR3 spans 14 amino acids. Per germline, CDR1 SNHLY and CDR2 FYNNEI. The CDR3 reads CASPQGAGGTEAFF. DNA for the CDR3: TGTGCCAGTCCACAGGGGGCGGGGGGCACTGAAGCTTTCTTT. The full variable domain, rest sourced from reference TRBV2 and TRBJ1-1, is EPEVTQTPSHQVTQMGQEVILRCVPISNHLYFYWYRQILGQKVEFLVSFYNNEISEKSEIFDDQFSVERPDGSNFTLKIRSTKLEDSAMYFCASPQGAGGTEAFFGQGTRLTVV.

The J gene is TRBJ1-5, the V gene TRBV2, with D uncertain. The CDR3 runs 13 residues. V was shortened by 10 bases and J by 0 bases, with 10 bases between the two germline ends. Germline V gene data show CDR1 as SNHLY and CDR2 as FYNNEI. The CDR3 spells CATRRDSNQPQHF. In DNA form, the CDR3 reads TGTGCCACCCGAAGGGATAGCAATCAGCCCCAGCATTTT.

The chain employs TRBV29-1 and TRBJ2-6, with 9 nucleotides matching TRBD1. Germline lookup yields CDR1 SQVTM and CDR2 ANQGSEA. This CDR3 is built from 15 residues. V trimming: 7 bases; J trimming: 1 base; junction bases outside the gene matches: 5. CDR3 in DNA: TGCAGCGCTACAGGGGGCATTTCTGGGGCCAACGTCCTGACTTTC. Amino acid sequence: CSATGGISGANVLTF. Variable domain in full (rest from reference TRBV29-1 and TRBJ2-6): SAVISQKPSRDICQRGTSLTIQCQVDSQVTMMFWYRQQPGQSLTLIATANQGSEATYESGFVIDKFPISRPNLTFSTLTVSNMSPEDSSIYLCSATGGISGANVLTFGAGSRLTVL.

V gene TRBV5-8 combines with J gene TRBJ2-3; a weak D match, TRBD2 (5 bases). The CDR3 is made up of 16 amino acids. Looked up from germline, CDR1 is SGHTS and CDR2 is YDEGEE. V lost 7 bases, J lost 3 bases, and 21 bases lay in between. The CDR3 DNA reads TGTGCCAGCCCAGCTTATTTTTCTGAGGGAACAGATACGCAGTATTTT. Its protein is CASPAYFSEGTDTQYF.

This chain links TRBV2 with TRBJ2-3, with D possibly matching TRBD1 (5 bases). Trimming left V 4 bases short and J 2 bases short, with 10 bases between. CDR1 SNHLY and CDR2 FYNNEI come from the germline V gene. The CDR3 is 14 amino acids. The CDR3 reads CASSGGAVTDTQYF. Written as DNA, the CDR3 is TGTGCCAGCAGTGGTGGGGCAGTCACAGATACGCAGTATTTT.

This rearrangement joins TRBV29-1 to TRBJ2-1, with 10 nucleotides matching TRBD1. The germline gives CDR1 SQVTM, CDR2 ANQGSEA. The junction had 6 bases not matched to a gene; V was cut back by 7 bases and J by 6 bases. This CDR3 has 13 amino acids. The CDR3 bases are TGCAGCGGCCGGGACAGGGGCGTCAATGAGCAGTTCTTC. Protein product: CSGRDRGVNEQFF.

The J gene is TRBJ1-4, the V gene TRBV14; D is undetermined. V lost 0 bases and J 5 bases, leaving 19 bases between the germline ends. The V gene's germline CDR1 is SGHDN and CDR2 FVKESK. This CDR3 has 18 residues. CDR3 bases: TGTGCCAGCAGCCAAGATTCACCGGGGATAGTTTTGAATGAAAAACTGTTTTTT. Amino acid sequence: CASSQDSPGIVLNEKLFF.

The rearrangement joins TRBV21-1 to TRBJ1-2. TRBV21-1 is classified as a pseudogene. CDR3 length equals 16 residues. This chain's CDR3 is CASSKRANGLFYGYTF. The CDR3 DNA is TGTGCCAGCAGCAAGCGGGCCAACGGATTATTCTATGGCTACACCTTC.

This clone appeared once. V gene TRBV18 combines with J gene TRBJ1-4; possibly TRBD1 for D (6 bases). Germline V gene sequence: CDR1 KGHSH, CDR2 LQKENI. V was shortened by 2 bases and J by 0 bases, with 13 bases between the two germline ends. The CDR3 sequence is 17 residues long. The CDR3 DNA follows: TGTGCCAGCTCACCAGGGTTAAGGACAGCAACTAATGAAAAACTGTTTTTT. Its translation: CASSPGLRTATNEKLFF.

The chain couples TRBV7-2 to TRBJ2-4, with D unclear. Trimming pared 1 base from V and 3 bases from J, leaving 10 bases between. Germline-derived CDR1 and CDR2 are SGHTA and FQGNSA. The CDR3 extends over 15 amino acids. CDR3 sequence: CASSLGGSYKNIQYF. The CDR3, as DNA: TGTGCCAGCAGCTTAGGCGGAAGTTACAAAAACATTCAGTACTTC.

The chain employs TRBV25-1 and TRBJ1-5; the D is unclear. V lost 1 base and J 9 bases, leaving 10 bases between the germline ends. The CDR3 runs to 13 residues. Per the germline V gene, CDR1 is MGHDK and CDR2 is SYGVNS. The CDR3 DNA sequence: TGTGCCAGCAGTGAATTTAGCGGTGGGCCCCAGCATTTT. Translating gives CASSEFSGGPQHF.

The rearrangement links TRBV4-1 to TRBJ1-1, with 9 bases that match TRBD1. Germline CDR1 MGHRA, CDR2 YSYEKL. Trimming at V came to 1 base and at J to 4 bases, leaving 13 bases not matched to a gene. This CDR3 has 18 residues. The chain's CDR3 is CASSQALPGQGRSTEAFF. The CDR3 bases are TGCGCCAGCAGCCAAGCCCTACCGGGACAGGGCCGGAGCACTGAAGCTTTCTTT.

This chain uses TRBV28 with TRBJ2-1; 7 nucleotides agree with TRBD1. Germline lookup yields CDR1 MDHEN and CDR2 SYDVKM. The CDR3 is 15 residues long. J was trimmed by 2 bases and V by 3 bases; bases with no gene match: 4. The CDR3, as DNA: TGTGCCAGCAGTTTGGCCGGGACAGCCTACAATGAGCAGTTCTTC. Encoded protein: CASSLAGTAYNEQFF.